This T cell receptor beta chain is from a study of T cell responses to AZD1222 COVID-19 vaccine. The study, taken as a whole, reports: Unmutated variant regions are reportedly targeted by nearly half of spike-specific TCRs. Possibly, clonal diversity was underestimated; donors were largely white British and included more females. Mapped onto spike, vaccine-associated CD4 TCRs spanned it and were dominant at 160-218 and 743-854.

The data were produced by immunoSEQ multiplex PCR, yet TCRdb's version contains in-frame clones alone and is incomplete. This table has approximately 150,000 clones, roughly nine tenths appearing once. Points on this clone: Its specificity is not known.

The length of the CDR3 is 17 residues. Germline values: CDR1 SGHTA, CDR2 FQGNSA. With 2 bases clipped from V and 10 bases from J, the junction kept 15 bases outside the gene matches. Sequencing was performed on peripheral blood, taken on day 0 of AZD1222 vaccination. The TCR originated in an adult in good health. The chain has TRBV7-2 and TRBJ2-2; the match to TRBD2 covers 8 bases. CDR3 residues: CASSLKVSGGAEEELFF. As DNA, the CDR3 is TGTGCCAGCAGCTTAAAAGTATCCGGGGGGGCCGAGGAGGAGCTGTTTTTT.